This T cell receptor beta chain was sequenced during a study of blood T cell repertoires in COVID-19. Study details: PBMCs, B-cell-depleted T cells, or T cells provided the cDNA or gDNA that made up the material.

Either two negative PCRs, clearance, or symptom resolution qualified Cohort 3 donors as recovered. This CDR3 has 15 residues. V lost 3 bases, J lost 7 bases, and 6 bases stayed unmatched. Per the germline V gene, CDR1 is MDHEN and CDR2 is SYDVKM. As processed by the authors: Estimation of nucleated cell counts was performed using reference gene primer amplification. Method: immunoSEQ multiplex PCR; TCRdb's copy keeps in-frame clones and lacks some. D and trimming come from the DNA, and the V and J calls and clone size come from that table. This table has roughly 200,000 clones, 85% appearing once. The chain has TRBV28 and TRBJ2-1; the match to TRBD2 covers 10 bases. This TCR was sampled from a man aged 40-50 years who had recovered from COVID-19. Sequencing used PBMCs or T cells enriched from blood (not recorded which). CDR3 sequence (DNA): TGTGCCAGCAGTTTCAGCGGGAGGGCCTTAAATGAGCAGTTCTTC. This codes for CASSFSGRALNEQFF.